This is a list of T cell receptor beta chains from one sample in a study of blood T cell repertoires in COVID-19. Clones were read by immunoSEQ multiplex PCR, and TCRdb kept only the in-frame ones, dropping some. The sample includes 200,000 to 300,000 clones, 92% of them seen just once. The sequenced sample was peripheral blood. The receptors originated from a man between 25 and 39 years old with COVID-19, enrolled during active disease. The CDR3 runs from the conserved cysteine through the conserved F or W. Each record gives: CDR3 length, clone size, J gene, D gene, V gene, CDR3 protein, CDR3 DNA. A D gene is named only where the DNA matches it firmly. Clone sizes are given selectively: once, few, many, or a class where the clone is expanded.

14 | - | TRBJ1-5 | TRBD1 | TRBV6-5 | CASSYEGANQPQHF | TGTGCCAGCAGTTACGAGGGGGCAAATCAGCCCCAGCATTTT
12 | - | TRBJ2-3 | - | TRBV5-1 | CASSLDRDTQYF | TGCGCCAGCAGCTTGGATCGTGATACGCAGTATTTT
16 | - | TRBJ2-3 | TRBD1 | TRBV7-7 | CASSSGTGGDVNTQYF | TGTGCCAGCAGCTCGGGGACAGGGGGCGATGTAAATACGCAGTATTTT
14 | once | TRBJ2-5 | - | TRBV6-2/TRBV6-3 | CASSYRPGWETQYF | TGTGCCAGCAGTTACCGGCCGGGGTGGGAGACCCAGTACTTC
14 | - | TRBJ2-3 | TRBD2 | TRBV3-1/TRBV3-2 | CASSGAGVTDTQYF | TGTGCCAGCAGCGGAGCGGGGGTTACAGATACGCAGTATTTT
11 | - | TRBJ2-7 | TRBD1 | TRBV29-1 | CSADRGGEQYF | TGCAGCGCCGACAGGGGAGGCGAGCAGTACTTC
13 | - | TRBJ2-7 | - | TRBV5-1 | CASSLVAGNEQYF | TGCGCCAGCAGCTTGGTCGCAGGTAACGAGCAGTACTTC
15 | - | TRBJ1-6 | - | TRBV30 | CAWSFQGSYNSPLHF | TGTGCCTGGAGTTTTCAGGGCTCCTATAATTCACCCCTCCACTTT
12 | once | TRBJ2-1 | - | TRBV2 | CASSQDDNEQFF | TGTGCCAGCAGCCAGGATGACAATGAGCAGTTCTTC
16 | - | TRBJ2-5 | TRBD2 | TRBV3-1/TRBV3-2 | CASRGLAGGRIETQYF | TGTGCCAGCAGAGGACTAGCGGGGGGGCGGATAGAGACCCAGTACTTC
14 | once | TRBJ2-7 | - | TRBV3-1/TRBV3-2 | CASSQEVSEYEQYF | TGTGCCAGCAGCCAAGAGGTCAGCGAATACGAGCAGTACTTC
15 | - | TRBJ1-1 | - | TRBV25-1 | CASSEGASGDTEAFF | TGTGCCAGCAGTGAGGGGGCGAGTGGGGACACTGAAGCTTTCTTT
15 | - | TRBJ2-1 | - | TRBV5-1 | CASSLSQGSYNEQFF | TGCGCCAGCAGCTTGTCACAGGGCTCCTACAATGAGCAGTTCTTC
17 | - | TRBJ1-5 | - | TRBV19 | CASSIWRGLNSNQPQHF | TGTGCCAGTAGTATTTGGCGGGGACTCAATAGCAATCAGCCCCAGCATTTT
12 | - | TRBJ2-7 | - | TRBV3-1/TRBV3-2 | CASSLFGREQYF | TGTGCCAGCAGCTTATTCGGTCGCGAGCAGTACTTC
14 | - | TRBJ1-5 | - | TRBV6-5 | CASSLQGVGKPQHF | TGTGCCAGCAGTCTCCAAGGGGTGGGGAAACCCCAGCATTTT
12 | - | TRBJ1-2 | - | TRBV7-9 | CASPLGDYGYTF | TGTGCCAGCCCGCTAGGGGACTATGGCTACACCTTC
15 | once | TRBJ1-2 | - | TRBV19 | CASNFPAGSNYGYTF | TGTGCCAGTAACTTCCCGGCGGGTTCTAACTATGGCTACACCTTC
12 | - | TRBJ1-2 | TRBD1 | TRBV5-1 | CASSFQGDGYTF | TGCGCCAGCAGCTTTCAGGGGGATGGCTACACCTTC
15 | once | TRBJ2-7 | TRBD1 | TRBV3-1/TRBV3-2 | CASSLYGTGGYEQYF | TGTGCCAGCAGCCTGTATGGGACAGGGGGCTACGAGCAGTACTTC
16 | - | TRBJ2-3 | TRBD2 | TRBV19 | CASSPGLAGGTDTQYF | TGTGCCAGTAGTCCAGGACTAGCGGGAGGTACAGATACGCAGTATTTT
14 | - | TRBJ1-1 | TRBD1 | TRBV18 | CASSQDRGRAEAFF | TGTGCCAGCTCACAAGACAGGGGTCGGGCTGAAGCTTTCTTT
16 | - | TRBJ2-7 | - | TRBV15 | CATSRDRQATPYEQYF | TGTGCCACCAGCAGGGACAGACAAGCGACCCCCTACGAGCAGTACTTC
14 | - | TRBJ1-2 | TRBD1 | TRBV7-9 | CASSPNRGTDGYTF | TGTGCCAGCAGCCCAAACAGGGGAACGGATGGCTACACCTTC
13 | - | TRBJ1-2 | - | TRBV6-5 | CATRPGANYGYTF | TGTGCCACCCGGCCGGGAGCTAACTATGGCTACACCTTC
14 | - | TRBJ1-6 | TRBD1 | TRBV5-1 | CASSLGTGNSPLHF | TGCGCCAGCAGCTTGGGGACAGGGAATTCACCCCTCCACTTT
14 | - | TRBJ1-2 | TRBD1 | TRBV10-3 | CAIRLDRVGDGYTF | TGTGCCATCAGGCTAGACAGGGTAGGCGATGGCTACACCTTC
13 | - | TRBJ2-7 | - | TRBV4-1 | CASSQGSSYEQYF | TGCGCCAGCAGCCAGGGGAGCTCCTACGAGCAGTACTTC
12 | few | TRBJ2-5 | - | TRBV4-1 | CASSHTVETQYF | TGCGCCAGCAGCCATACGGTGGAGACCCAGTACTTC
16 | - | TRBJ1-5 | TRBD1 | TRBV7-7 | CASSPSLDRVNQPQHF | TGTGCCAGCAGCCCTAGCTTGGACAGGGTAAATCAGCCCCAGCATTTT
16 | - | TRBJ1-4 | TRBD1 | TRBV4-2 | CASSQAEGAVNEKLFF | TGTGCCAGCAGCCAAGCCGAGGGGGCGGTTAATGAAAAACTGTTTTTT
13 | - | TRBJ1-4 | - | TRBV12-5 | CASGKGQGEKLFF | TGTGCTAGTGGTAAAGGACAAGGTGAAAAACTGTTTTTT
11 | few | TRBJ1-1 | TRBD1 | TRBV29-1 | CSAGTATEAFF | TGCAGCGCGGGGACAGCCACTGAAGCTTTCTTT
13 | - | TRBJ1-1 | - | TRBV4-1 | CASSPTVDTEAFF | TGCGCCAGCAGCCCGACAGTGGACACTGAAGCTTTCTTT
14 | - | TRBJ1-1 | - | TRBV4-1 | CASSQATLRTEAFF | TGCGCCAGCAGCCAAGCCACCTTGCGGACTGAAGCTTTCTTT
12 | once | TRBJ1-2 | - | TRBV2 | CASSLIRGGYTF | TGTGCCAGCAGCCTTATCCGGGGTGGCTACACCTTC
15 | - | TRBJ2-6 | - | TRBV20-1 | CSARGQSSGANVLTF | TGCAGTGCTCGTGGACAGAGCTCTGGGGCCAACGTCCTGACTTTC
15 | - | TRBJ1-5 | TRBD1 | TRBV4-1 | CASSQERQGDQPQHF | TGCGCCAGCAGCCAAGAGAGACAGGGGGATCAGCCCCAGCATTTT
15 | - | TRBJ2-7 | - | TRBV9 | CASSVSPGSVGEQYF | TGTGCCAGCAGCGTATCCCCAGGGTCGGTCGGCGAGCAGTACTTC
16 | once | TRBJ2-2 | - | TRBV3-1/TRBV3-2 | CASSQERQARDGELFF | TGTGCCAGCAGCCAAGAAAGACAGGCGAGAGACGGGGAGCTGTTTTTT